One and the same sample provided the 25 T cell receptor beta chains below, sequenced in a study of T cells in Graves' hyperthyroidism and ophthalmopathy (dated by TCRdb to about 2019). Receptors were amplified or captured by multiplex PCR. Sequencer: Illumina HiSeq 2000. TCR beta CDR3 regions were amplified from RNA transcripts. A first-round RT-PCR of the TCR CDR3 used the HTBI primer set with the Qiagen OneStep RT-PCR kit. The public reads were quality trimmed at Q25 with fastp and then assembled into clones with MiXCR by TCRdb, keeping productive beta chains. When rows share a CDR3 protein, they turn into one entry using the most common DNA and genes. The sample table holds about 640,000 distinct CDR3 sequences, of which roughly 15% were seen once. About an eighth of the sample is held by the ten biggest clonotypes. What was sequenced was blood. The source of these receptors is a woman aged 50 to 65 with Graves' ophthalmopathy.

In its sample, this clonotype was seen many times. V usage is TRBV11-3 and J usage is TRBJ2-7, with 15 bases fitting TRBD2. Per the germline V gene, CDR1 is SGHNT and CDR2 is YENEEA. After removal of 5 bases from V and 0 bases from J, the junction contained 5 bases not matched to a gene. This CDR3 is 17 amino acids long. The CDR3 loop is CASSPGLAGGSSYEQYF. The CDR3 nucleotides read TGTGCCAGCAGCCCGGGACTAGCGGGAGGTAGCTCCTACGAGCAGTACTTC.

This clonotype came up a few times. At one boundary the junction diverges from the germline segment, which might be a read error. V is TRBV3-1 and J is TRBJ2-1; D remains ambiguous. The CDR3 contains 18 residues. Germline loops: CDR1 LGHDT, CDR2 YNNKEL (reference sequence). CDR3: CASSPSNRHLSSYNGQFF. DNA for the CDR3: TGTGCCAGCAGCCCCTCAAACCGACACCTAAGCTCCTACAATGGGCAGTTCTTC.

The chain carries TRBV6-5 and TRBJ2-1; TRBD1 matches 7 bases. The CDR3 is 17 amino acids. In germline, CDR1 is MNHEY, CDR2 SVGAGI. The trim removed 2 bases at V and 1 base at J, leaving 8 bases unmatched. CDR3 DNA: TGTGCCAGCAGTTACGGGCAGGGGGTAATTTCCTACAATGAGCAGTTCTTC. Its translation is CASSYGQGVISYNEQFF.

The chain employs TRBV29-1 and TRBJ2-2; D call uncertain. Trimming shortened V by 4 bases and J by 1 base, and 7 bases separated the two germline ends. Germline V CDR1 and CDR2: SQVTM, ANQGSEA. This CDR3 comprises 13 residues. Here the CDR3 reads CSVATVNTGELFF. CDR3 DNA sequence: TGCAGCGTTGCTACGGTGAACACCGGGGAGCTGTTTTTT.

This clonotype appeared a few times. The chain is built from TRBV7-6 and TRBJ2-1; the D gene is possibly TRBD2 (6 bases). The CDR3 is 15 residues long. V lost 1 base and J 5 bases, leaving 12 bases between the germline ends. Germline assignment: CDR1 SGHVS and CDR2 FNYEAQ. The chain's CDR3 is CASSLGGDLDNEQFF. CDR3 DNA: TGTGCCAGCAGCTTAGGCGGGGACCTCGACAATGAGCAGTTCTTC. Filled out from reference TRBV7-6 and TRBJ2-1, the complete variable domain reads GAGVSQSPRYKVTKRGQDVALRCDPISGHVSLYWYRQALGQGPEFLTYFNYEAQQDKSGLPNDRFSAERPEGSISTLTIQRTEQRDSAMYRCASSLGGDLDNEQFFGPGTRLTVL.

V is TRBV19 and J is TRBJ1-2; no definite D call. The CDR3 totals 14 residues. V was trimmed by 5 bases and J by 0 bases, leaving 10 bases between them. In germline, CDR1 is LNHDA, CDR2 SQIVND (reference sequence). The CDR3 spells CASSEHPTNYGYTF. The DNA for the CDR3 is TGTGCCAGTAGTGAACATCCCACTAACTATGGCTACACCTTC.

This clonotype was seen repeatedly, ten times or more. This chain links TRBV20-1 with TRBJ2-7; 8 nucleotides agree with TRBD1. There are 15 residues in the CDR3. The germline CDR1 and CDR2 sequences are DFQATT and SNEGSKA (reference sequence). With 5 bases clipped from V and 4 bases from J, the junction kept 13 bases outside the gene matches. This CDR3 reads CSAGQGTLFGYEQYF. In DNA form, the CDR3 reads TGCAGTGCTGGACAGGGTACCCTTTTTGGGTACGAGCAGTACTTC.

This clonotype was observed many times. DNA for the CDR3: TGCAGCTCGTCCGGGACAGGGAACACCGGGGAGCTGTTTTTT. It encodes CSSSGTGNTGELFF. The chain uses TRBV29-1 and TRBJ2-2; 8 bases match TRBD1. Trimming removed 8 bases from V and 1 base from J; junction bases left unmatched: 6. The CDR3 covers 14 residues. CDR1 and CDR2 (germline): SQVTM, ANQGSEA.

This clonotype has at least ten counts. The chain has TRBV12-3 or TRBV12-4 and TRBJ1-3; 8 bases line up with TRBD1. CDR3 length equals 15 residues. The V and J ends lost 4 bases and 2 bases, in that order; junction bases with no gene match: 4. In DNA, the CDR3 is TGTGCCAGCAGTTCAACACAGGGGGCTGGAAACACCATATATTTT. Translating gives CASSSTQGAGNTIYF.

The sample holds many counts of this clonotype. V is TRBV30 and J is TRBJ2-7; 7 bases map to TRBD1. The V and J ends lost 6 bases and 7 bases, in that order; junction bases with no gene match: 6. This CDR3 comprises 11 residues. Germline V gene lookup returns CDR1 GTSNPN and CDR2 SVGIG (reference sequence). CDR3 nucleotides: TGTGCCTGTCTTCGGACAGGAGAGCAGTACTTC. Residues: CACLRTGEQYF.

In this sample, this clonotype turned up many times. V is TRBV28 and J is TRBJ2-7; D unclear. In germline, CDR1 is MDHEN, CDR2 SYDVKM. Trimming left V 1 base short and J 7 bases short, with 5 bases between. The CDR3 spans 11 residues. The CDR3 protein is CASSLFEEQYF. Here the CDR3 DNA reads TGTGCCAGCAGTTTATTCGAGGAGCAGTACTTC. Variable domain in full (rest from reference TRBV28 and TRBJ2-7): DVKVTQSSRYLVKRTGEKVFLECVQDMDHENMFWYRQDPGLGLRLIYFSYDVKMKEKGDIPEGYSVSREKKERFSLILESASTNQTSMYLCASSLFEEQYFGPGTRLTVT.

The table lists this clonotype with many counts. V usage is TRBV27 and J usage is TRBJ2-1, with 9 bases aligning to TRBD1. The CDR3 loop spans 14 amino acids. CDR1 and CDR2 from the germline V gene are MNHEY and SMNVEV (reference sequence). V trimming: 6 bases; J trimming: 7 bases; junction bases outside the gene matches: 7. The CDR3 DNA sequence: TGTGCCAGCAGATATACAGGGGGCCTGAATGAGCAGTTCTTC. This translates into CASRYTGGLNEQFF.

The chain couples TRBV20-1 to TRBJ2-3; the match to TRBD2 covers 14 bases. From germline, CDR1 is DFQATT and CDR2 SNEGSKA (reference sequence). Trimming took 6 bases from V and 5 from J; bases not matched to a gene: 10. The CDR3 contains 16 residues. The CDR3 region is CSATPGLAGAKDTQYF. The CDR3 nucleotides are TGCAGTGCAACACCGGGACTAGCGGGAGCTAAAGATACGCAGTATTTT.

This clonotype occurred many times. This chain links TRBV27 with TRBJ2-7; 8 bases agree with TRBD2. The junction had 4 bases not matched to a gene; V was cut back by 8 bases and J by 7 bases. Looked up from germline, CDR1 is MNHEY and CDR2 is SMNVEV (reference sequence). This CDR3 region has 11 residues. The CDR3: CASRGGWEQYF. CDR3 sequence (DNA): TGTGCCAGCCGCGGGGGGTGGGAGCAGTACTTC.

The chain employs TRBV6-1 and TRBJ2-7, with D perhaps TRBD2 (5 bases). V dropped 6 bases and J dropped 3 bases, with 15 bases sitting between them. The CDR3 sequence is 14 residues long. Germline CDR1 reads MNHNS; CDR2 reads SASEGT. Written as DNA, the CDR3 is TGTGCCAGCAGCGGGTCACTAGAGCTCTACGAGCAGTACTTC. Translated: CASSGSLELYEQYF.

This clonotype has just a few counts. A much larger clone is a single base away; this may be a read error. As the CDR3 is not closed by the conserved phenylalanine or tryptophan, this likely results from a read error. V usage is TRBV27 and J usage is TRBJ1-2; TRBD1 matches 7 bases. The CDR3 contains 14 residues. The germline CDR1 and CDR2 sequences are MNHEY and SMNVEV (reference sequence). V lost 2 bases, J lost 2 bases, and 2 bases stayed unmatched. CDR3 sequence: CASSLDRVNYGYTL. CDR3 in DNA: TGTGCCAGCAGTTTAGACAGGGTGAACTATGGCTACACCCTC.

In this sample, this clonotype turned up a few times. J is TRBJ2-2 and V is TRBV20-1; possible D gene TRBD2, 5 bases. Looked up from germline, CDR1 is DFQATT and CDR2 is SNEGSKA (reference sequence). This CDR3 comprises 13 residues. V was trimmed by 3 bases and J by 0 bases, leaving 5 bases between them. DNA of the CDR3: TGCAGTGCTAGCGGGACGAACACCGGGGAGCTGTTTTTT. This gives the protein CSASGTNTGELFF.

In this sample, this clonotype turned up many times. This chain links TRBV7-3 with TRBJ2-3; D not resolved. Trimming stripped 1 base from V and 4 bases from J, with 9 bases between. CDR3 length: 14 residues. Germline assignment: CDR1 SGHTA and CDR2 FQGTGA. The CDR3 bases are TGTGCCAGCAGCTTAATACGTGGCTCAGATACGCAGTATTTT. This encodes CASSLIRGSDTQYF. Full variable domain (missing parts from reference TRBV7-3 and TRBJ2-3): GAGVSQTPSNKVTEKGKYVELRCDPISGHTALYWYRQSLGQGPEFLIYFQGTGAADDSGLPNDRFFAVRPEGSVSTLKIQRTERGDSAVYLCASSLIRGSDTQYFGPGTRLTVL.

This clonotype was seen ten or more times. This rearrangement joins TRBV7-9 to TRBJ1-5; maybe TRBD1 (5 bases). CDR3 length equals 14 residues. Per germline, CDR1 SEHNR and CDR2 FQNEAQ (reference sequence). The V gene lost 1 base and the J gene lost 3 bases, with 7 bases spanning the gap. DNA for the CDR3: TGTGCCAGCAGCTTAGAGGACACCAATCAGCCCCAGCATTTT. Its protein product is CASSLEDTNQPQHF.

This clonotype was counted many times. The chain combines TRBV6-5 with TRBJ1-6; 7 nucleotides align to TRBD1. The germline gives CDR1 MNHEY, CDR2 SVGAGI. There are 14 residues in the CDR3. The ends lost 4 bases at V and 8 bases at J; junction bases unmatched: 5. The CDR3 reads CASSSRGRDSPLHF. The CDR3 DNA is TGTGCCAGCAGTTCTAGGGGGCGGGATTCACCCCTCCACTTT.

This clonotype appeared a few times. This chain connects TRBV30 to TRBJ2-7; tentative D call: TRBD2 (5 bases). The germline V and J ends were trimmed by 2 bases and 0 bases, with 17 bases remaining between them. Germline CDR1 and CDR2: GTSNPN and SVGIG (reference sequence). CDR3 size: 16 residues. The CDR3 reads CAWSLGGGTSSYEQYF. The CDR3 DNA reads TGTGCCTGGAGTCTAGGTGGAGGTACGAGCTCCTACGAGCAGTACTTC. The variable domain in full, completed from reference TRBV30 and TRBJ2-7, reads SQTIHQWPATLVQPVGSPLSLECTVEGTSNPNLYWYRQAAGRGLQLLFYSVGIGQISSEVPQNLSASRPQDRQFILSSKKLLLSDSGFYLCAWSLGGGTSSYEQYFGPGTRLTVT.

As concerns this clonotype: One junction end does not reproduce the germline sequence, and a read error may be involved. The chain is built from TRBV6-5 and TRBJ2-5; 14 positions match TRBD2. CDR1 and CDR2 from the germline V gene are MNHEY and SVGAGI. The CDR3 spans 18 residues. This CDR3 is CASSYSGLAGAPRETRYF. CDR3 coding DNA: TGTGCCAGCAGTTACTCGGGACTAGCGGGAGCCCCTCGGGAGACCCGGTACTTC.

This clonotype appeared a few times. This could be a read error, since a much larger clone is one nucleotide away. V usage is TRBV28 and J usage is TRBJ2-1, with unresolved D. This CDR3 comprises 14 residues. Trimming took off 3 bases at V and 5 bases at J, with 11 bases between the two ends. The germline V gene has CDR1 MDHEN and CDR2 SYDVKM. DNA for the CDR3: TGTGCCAGCAGTTTTTTGGCGAGCCACAATGAGCAGTTCTTC. As protein: CASSFLASHNEQFF. Using reference TRBV28 and TRBJ2-1 for the parts outside the CDR3, the full variable domain is DVKVTQSSRYLVKRTGEKVFLECVQDMDHENMFWYRQDPGLGLRLIYFSYDVKMKEKGDIPEGYSVSREKKERFSLILESASTNQTSMYLCASSFLASHNEQFFGPGTRLTVL.

The sample holds many counts of this clonotype. The chain carries TRBV7-6 and TRBJ1-1; D call uncertain. This CDR3 is built from 17 residues. The germline CDR1 and CDR2 sequences are SGHVS and FNYEAQ. V lost 0 bases and J 0 bases, leaving 14 bases between the germline ends. CDR3 nucleotides: TGTGCCAGCAGCTTAGCGGACTCTGACATGCTGAACACTGAAGCTTTCTTT. It codes for CASSLADSDMLNTEAFF.

In this sample, this clonotype turned up many times. This chain uses TRBV14 with TRBJ2-1; D gene unclear. The CDR3 totals 12 residues. Germline V lookup: CDR1 SGHDN, CDR2 FVKESK. The V gene lost 2 bases and the J gene lost 7 bases, with 6 bases spanning the gap. The CDR3 coding sequence is TGTGCCAGCAGCCAAATTGGGAATGAGCAGTTCTTC. This gives the protein CASSQIGNEQFF.